Below, 30 T cell receptor beta chains from the same sample are listed, as sequenced in a study of T-cell memory formation after mild COVID-19. TCRdb analysed the 5' RACE reads with MiXCR anew, one entry per CDR3 protein. The data contain 95,000 to 120,000 distinct CDR3 sequences, 20% to 25% of them singletons. The sample consisted of PBMCs or a T cell subset sorted from them (not recorded which). The receptor source for this set is a man between 18 and 29 years old who had mild COVID-19 (a few samples of this study predate the infection). Cell type and time point are not known.

The table lists this clonotype with a few counts. CDR3 region: CASSLSAGPYEQYV. The CDR3 bases are TGTGCCAGCAGTTTATCGGCAGGGCCCTACGAGCAGTACGTC. The chain joins TRBV27 to TRBJ2-7, with D maybe TRBD1 (5 bases). CDR1 and CDR2 from the germline V gene are MNHEY and SMNVEV (reference sequence). V dropped 0 bases and J dropped 2 bases, with 8 bases sitting between them. The CDR3 totals 14 residues.

The gene calls are TRBV18 and TRBJ2-7; 10 bases match TRBD2. V was pared by 1 base and J by 9 bases, with 9 bases of the junction left unmatched. This CDR3 is 15 amino acids long. Germline values: CDR1 KGHSH, CDR2 LQKENI. This chain's CDR3 is CASSPRGAGGLWQYV. The CDR3 DNA follows: TGTGCCAGCTCACCACGAGGAGCGGGGGGGCTTTGGCAGTACGTC.

The chain joins TRBV13 to TRBJ2-2; TRBD2 matches at 12 bases. V gave up 5 bases and J gave up 7 bases; unmatched junction bases: 5. Germline CDR1 is PRHDT and CDR2 is FYEKMQ (reference sequence). There are 15 residues in the CDR3. CDR3 in amino acids: CASSETSGGHGELFF. Here the CDR3 DNA reads TGTGCCAGCAGCGAGACTAGCGGGGGTCACGGGGAGCTGTTTTTT. Together with reference TRBV13 and TRBJ2-2, the CDR3 gives the full variable domain: AAGVIQSPRHLIKEKRETATLKCYPIPRHDTVYWYQQGPGQDPQFLISFYEKMQSDKGSIPDRFSAQQFSDYHSELNMSSLELGDSALYFCASSETSGGHGELFFGEGSRLTVL.

This chain joins TRBV20-1 and TRBJ1-2, with D hard to call. This CDR3 is 13 amino acids long. Germline loops: CDR1 DFQATT, CDR2 SNEGSKA (reference sequence). Trimming cost V 0 bases and J 5 bases, with 10 bases left between them. CDR3 in DNA: TGCAGTGCTAGAGATTTGGGAGAATATGGCTACACCTTC. Amino acids: CSARDLGEYGYTF.

A few counts support this clonotype. V gene TRBV6-5 combines with J gene TRBJ1-2; 7 positions agree with TRBD1. The junction had 3 bases not matched to a gene; V was cut back by 0 bases and J by 2 bases. The CDR3 loop spans 15 amino acids. Germline loops: CDR1 MNHEY, CDR2 SVGAGI. The CDR3 sequence is CASSYSGQTNYGYTF. CDR3 DNA: TGTGCCAGCAGTTACTCGGGACAGACGAACTATGGCTACACCTTC.

This clonotype appeared a few times. The rearrangement joins TRBV7-2 to TRBJ1-6, with D hard to call. This CDR3 region has 15 residues. The germline V gene has CDR1 SGHTA and CDR2 FQGNSA. V lost 4 bases to trimming and J lost 3 bases, with 10 bases between them. The CDR3 bases are TGTGCCAGCAGCTACGTAGAAGGCTATAATTCACCCCTCCACTTT. Protein: CASSYVEGYNSPLHF.

The chain is built from TRBV25-1 and TRBJ2-7; TRBD1 agrees at 7 bases. J gave up 0 bases and V 4 bases, and 9 bases lay outside the gene matches. The CDR3 covers 16 residues. CDR1 MGHDK and CDR2 SYGVNS come from the germline V gene. CDR3 residues: CASSGFTGDTSYEQYF. The CDR3 region has the DNA TGTGCCAGCAGTGGATTCACAGGGGATACCTCCTACGAGCAGTACTTC.

The sample holds a few counts of this clonotype. The V gene is TRBV5-1, the J gene TRBJ2-7, with D hard to call. The CDR3 totals 12 residues. Trimming shortened V by 0 bases and J by 3 bases, and 4 bases separated the two germline ends. Per germline, CDR1 SGHRS and CDR2 YFSETQ. CDR3 sequence (DNA): TGCGCCAGCAGCTTGGAAGGCTACGAGCAGTACGTC. Protein: CASSLEGYEQYV.

This chain joins TRBV7-9 and TRBJ1-2, with 9 bases that match TRBD1. There are 15 residues in the CDR3. Unmatched junction bases numbered 9, after V lost 5 bases and J lost 5 bases. CDR1 and CDR2 (germline): SEHNR, FQNEAQ (reference sequence). The CDR3 bases are TGTGCCAGCAGCCATCGGGACAGGGTAGGGTATGGCTACACCTTC. Translating it yields CASSHRDRVGYGYTF. Together with reference TRBV7-9 and TRBJ1-2, the CDR3 gives the full variable domain: DTGVSQNPRHKITKRGQNVTFRCDPISEHNRLYWYRQTLGQGPEFLTYFQNEAQLEKSRLLSDRFSAERPKGSFSTLEIQRTEQGDSAMYLCASSHRDRVGYGYTFGSGTRLTVV.

In this sample, this clonotype turned up a few times. J is TRBJ2-2 and V is TRBV19; D possibly uses TRBD1 or TRBD2 (6 bases each). There are 14 residues in the CDR3. CDR1 and CDR2 from the germline V gene are LNHDA and SQIVND (reference sequence). The ends were cut back, 9 bases at V and 7 bases at J, with 18 bases in the middle. This CDR3 reads CASDWGASGGELFF. The CDR3, as DNA: TGTGCCAGCGACTGGGGGGCTTCGGGCGGGGAGCTGTTTTTT.

This clonotype showed up many times. The chain joins TRBV4-3 to TRBJ2-1; 10 nucleotides match TRBD2. The CDR3 length is 16 residues. V shed 0 bases and J 6 bases; nucleotides not matched to a gene: 5. CDR1 and CDR2 from the germline V gene are LGHNA and YSLEER. The CDR3 DNA sequence: TGCGCCAGCAGCCAAGAGCTAGCGGGGGAAGGCAATGAGCAGTTCTTC. As protein: CASSQELAGEGNEQFF.

The chain employs TRBV4-1 and TRBJ1-6; D call uncertain. V was cut by 6 bases and J by 6 bases, with 12 bases left in between. Germline V gives CDR1 MGHRA, CDR2 YSYEKL. CDR3 length: 14 amino acids. The DNA of the CDR3 is TGCGCCAGCAGACGAGAGATATTTAATTCACCCCTCCACTTT. Residues: CASRREIFNSPLHF.

This chain uses TRBV19 with TRBJ1-1; TRBD1 might be the D (5 bases). V was clipped by 2 bases and J by 1 base, with 8 bases between them. The length of the CDR3 is 14 residues. Germline V gene lookup returns CDR1 LNHDA and CDR2 SQIVND (reference sequence). Written as DNA, the CDR3 is TGTGCCAGTAGTATACAGGGCGGGAACACTGAAGCTTTCTTT. This sequence encodes CASSIQGGNTEAFF.

There are many counts of this clonotype. V is TRBV6-5 and J is TRBJ2-3; D perhaps matches TRBD2 (6 bases). V lost 5 bases and J 4 bases, leaving 13 bases between the germline ends. Per germline, CDR1 MNHEY and CDR2 SVGAGI. The CDR3 has 14 residues. The CDR3 region is CASSGLGGADTQYF. The CDR3 DNA reads TGTGCCAGCAGTGGGCTGGGGGGAGCAGATACGCAGTATTTT.

In its sample, this clonotype was seen a few times. CDR3 coding DNA: TGTGCCACCAGTGACGGACAGAACAATGAGCAGTTCTTC. This translates into CATSDGQNNEQFF. The rearrangement uses TRBV24-1 and TRBJ2-1, with D perhaps matching TRBD1 (6 bases). Between the trimmed V and J ends, which lost 4 bases and 5 bases, there was a span of 8 bases. This CDR3 region has 13 residues. Germline CDR1 is KGHDR and CDR2 is SFDVKD.

In this sample, this clonotype turned up a few times. V gene TRBV12-5 combines with J gene TRBJ2-7; D might be TRBD1 (5 bases). Germline-derived CDR1 and CDR2 are LGHNT and FRNRAP. V was pared by 1 base and J by 1 base, with 8 bases between. This CDR3 has 14 residues. The CDR3 reads CASGLGGPSYEQYF. CDR3 coding DNA: TGTGCTAGTGGTTTGGGGGGCCCTTCCTACGAGCAGTACTTC.

V gene TRBV24-1 combines with J gene TRBJ1-1, with D tentatively TRBD1 (5 bases). The germline CDR1 and CDR2 sequences are KGHDR and SFDVKD. This CDR3 has 13 amino acids. V lost 8 bases, J lost 4 bases, and 13 bases lay in between. CDR3 in amino acids: CATMNWGGTEAFF. CDR3 bases: TGTGCCACCATGAATTGGGGGGGCACTGAAGCTTTCTTT.

V gene TRBV5-1 combines with J gene TRBJ1-2; D gene uncertain. V lost 2 bases and J 3 bases, leaving 8 bases between the germline ends. Germline CDR1 reads SGHRS; CDR2 reads YFSETQ. This CDR3 has 13 amino acids. CDR3 in DNA: TGCGCCAGCAGCTTTTCTGATTACTATGGCTACACCTTC. Residues: CASSFSDYYGYTF.

The chain combines TRBV4-1 with TRBJ2-7; D perhaps matches TRBD2 (6 bases). From germline, CDR1 is MGHRA and CDR2 YSYEKL. Trimming left V 0 bases short and J 5 bases short, with 11 bases between. The CDR3 is 14 amino acids. This chain's CDR3 is CASSQDSGGDEQYF. CDR3 coding DNA: TGCGCCAGCAGCCAAGATTCGGGCGGGGACGAGCAGTACTTC.

This clonotype was observed a few times. This chain connects TRBV4-3 to TRBJ2-2; TRBD2 matches 9 bases. V was pared by 0 bases and J by 2 bases, with 10 bases of the junction left unmatched. The CDR3 is made up of 19 amino acids. Germline V lookup: CDR1 LGHNA, CDR2 YSLEER. CDR3 bases: TGCGCCAGCAGCCAAGATTCGAGTAGCGGGGGCCTTAACACCGGGGAGCTGTTTTTT. This gives the protein CASSQDSSSGGLNTGELFF.

This clonotype was recorded a few times. This chain uses TRBV27 with TRBJ2-7; D gene uncertain. Germline V gives CDR1 MNHEY, CDR2 SMNVEV (reference sequence). This CDR3 comprises 10 residues. The V end lost 10 bases, the J end lost 2 bases, and 6 bases lay between the germline ends. CDR3 region: CATETYEQYV. The CDR3 DNA follows: TGTGCCACCGAAACCTACGAGCAGTACGTC.

In DNA, the CDR3 is TGTGCCAGCAGAACAAGTGGGGGGAGCTCCTACGAGCAGTACTTC. Its translation: CASRTSGGSSYEQYF. The chain carries TRBV13 and TRBJ2-7; D possibly corresponds to TRBD2 (6 bases). The CDR3 contains 15 residues. Germline V gene lookup returns CDR1 PRHDT and CDR2 FYEKMQ (reference sequence). V was trimmed by 6 bases and J by 0 bases, leaving 15 bases between them.

The chain combines TRBV27 with TRBJ2-3; 15 bases fit TRBD2. Germline values: CDR1 MNHEY, CDR2 SMNVEV (reference sequence). Unmatched junction bases numbered 5, after V lost 10 bases and J lost 0 bases. The CDR3 loop spans 16 amino acids. For the CDR3, the DNA is TGTGCCACCGGACTAGCGGGGGGGTCTAGCACAGATACGCAGTATTTT. Translated: CATGLAGGSSTDTQYF.

This clonotype was seen a few times. CDR3 nucleotides: TGTGCCAGCAGCTTAGAGTCCCAGGGACAGCCCTACCCCGGGGAGCTGTTTTTT. Encoded protein: CASSLESQGQPYPGELFF. The chain recombines TRBV7-7 with TRBJ2-2, with 7 bases aligning to TRBD1. Germline V CDR1 and CDR2: SSHAT, FNYEAQ (reference sequence). This CDR3 is 18 amino acids long. Trimming cost V 1 base and J 6 bases; bases outside gene matches: 14.

The V gene is TRBV5-1, the J gene TRBJ2-1; TRBD1 agrees at 9 bases. The trim removed 4 bases at V and 8 bases at J, leaving 10 bases unmatched. CDR1 is SGHRS and CDR2 is YFSETQ in the germline V gene. This CDR3 contains 15 residues. The CDR3 spells CASSATGTGFDEQFF. The CDR3 bases are TGCGCCAGCAGCGCAACCGGGACAGGGTTTGATGAGCAGTTCTTC.

V and J are TRBV9 and TRBJ2-5; D is possibly TRBD1 or TRBD2 (5 bases each). Trimming stripped 5 bases from V and 5 bases from J, with 13 bases between. The CDR3 is made up of 13 amino acids. Per germline, CDR1 SGDLS and CDR2 YYNGEE. The CDR3 region is CASSPGTTETQYF. For the CDR3, the DNA is TGTGCCAGCAGTCCCGGGACCACGGAGACCCAGTACTTC.

The chain joins TRBV12-3 or TRBV12-4 to TRBJ1-1; D ambiguous. This CDR3 has 14 residues. Trimming shortened V by 6 bases and J by 6 bases, and 17 bases separated the two germline ends. The CDR3 DNA is TGTGCCAGCAGCCTAACGGAAGGGCAGGCTGAAGCTTTCTTT. It codes for CASSLTEGQAEAFF.

The chain combines TRBV4-3 with TRBJ1-3, with 9 bases aligning to TRBD1. V gave up 4 bases and J gave up 4 bases; unmatched junction bases: 5. This CDR3 region has 15 residues. Germline loops: CDR1 LGHNA, CDR2 YSLEER. CDR3 region: CASSPGTGTGNTIYF. CDR3 in DNA: TGCGCCAGCAGCCCCGGGACAGGGACGGGAAACACCATATATTTT.

This clonotype appeared a few times. This chain links TRBV5-6 with TRBJ1-1, with D hard to call. This CDR3 has 14 amino acids. The germline CDR1 and CDR2 sequences are SGHDT and YYEEEE. V shed 1 base and J shed 1 base, with 8 bases lying between them. CDR3 residues: CASSLRTGNTEAFF. The CDR3, as DNA: TGTGCCAGCAGCTTGAGGACGGGGAACACTGAAGCTTTCTTT.

This clonotype came up a few times. This chain links TRBV7-2 with TRBJ2-5; D is undetermined. V gave up 5 bases and J gave up 5 bases, with 6 bases separating them. This CDR3 is built from 11 residues. Germline V gene data show CDR1 as SGHTA and CDR2 as FQGNSA. The CDR3 DNA reads as TGTGCCAGCAGCGTATTTGAGACCCAGTACTTC. This encodes CASSVFETQYF. The variable domain in full, completed from reference TRBV7-2 and TRBJ2-5, reads GAGVSQSPSNKVTEKGKDVELRCDPISGHTALYWYRQSLGQGLEFLIYFQGNSAPDKSGLPSDRFSAERTGGSVSTLTIQRTQQEDSAVYLCASSVFETQYFGPGTRLLVL.